These T cell receptor beta chains were read from a single sample in a study of shared clonotypes between healthy human individuals. Data came from immunoSEQ multiplex PCR; TCRdb stores just in-frame clones and leaves some out. This sample carries a few million clones, around 93% of them seen once, and the ten largest clones take about 0.36%. Source material: naive CD4+ T cells from PBMCs. All receptors come from a man between 18 and 29 years old in good health. Some clones in this sample may be carry-over from other donors' samples. Each CDR3 is given with its conserved first and last residue. D genes are given only for firm matches. Rows may omit the clone size; those that give it use once, few, many or a size class.

TRBV4-2	-	TRBJ1-3	once	CASSQEQWWGSGNTIYF	TGTGCCAGCAGCCAAGAGCAGTGGTGGGGCTCTGGAAACACCATATATTTT
TRBV5-1	-	TRBJ1-2	-	CASSLSPNYGYTF	TGCGCCAGCAGCTTGAGCCCGAACTATGGCTACACCTTC
TRBV30	-	TRBJ1-1	-	CAWNGQLNTEAFF	TGTGCCTGGAACGGACAACTGAACACTGAAGCTTTCTTT
TRBV29-1	TRBD1	TRBJ2-1	-	CSVEEVRQGRPSYNEQFF	TGCAGCGTTGAAGAGGTGCGACAGGGCCGACCCTCCTACAATGAGCAGTTCTTC
TRBV7-3	-	TRBJ1-3	-	CASSLDSGNTIYF	TGTGCCAGCAGCTTAGACTCTGGAAACACCATATATTTT
TRBV28	-	TRBJ1-4	-	CASRPSGEGEKLFF	TGTGCCAGCAGGCCGTCAGGGGAAGGTGAAAAACTGTTTTTT
TRBV5-1	-	TRBJ1-3	-	CASSLSGGRGNTIYF	TGCGCCAGCAGCTTGTCGGGGGGGCGAGGAAACACCATATATTTT
TRBV5-6	-	TRBJ2-7	-	CASSLVVAGPYEQYF	TGTGCCAGCAGCTTGGTGGTCGCAGGCCCCTACGAGCAGTACTTC
TRBV7-9	-	TRBJ2-2	-	CASSSTYQGTGELFF	TGTGCCAGCAGCTCCACCTACCAGGGGACCGGGGAGCTGTTTTTT
TRBV7-3	TRBD1	TRBJ2-3	-	CASSLQGVRKTDTQYF	TGTGCCAGCAGTTTGCAGGGGGTTAGGAAGACAGATACGCAGTATTTT
TRBV18	-	TRBJ2-7	-	CASSPDGSPLGEQYF	TGTGCCAGCTCGCCCGACGGGAGTCCCTTGGGCGAGCAGTACTTC
TRBV7-9	TRBD2	TRBJ2-1	-	CASSLAMAGGPGQFF	TGTGCCAGCAGCTTAGCGATGGCGGGAGGGCCAGGGCAGTTCTTC
TRBV7-9	-	TRBJ2-7	-	CASSLGWDTYEQYF	TGTGCCAGCAGCTTAGGGTGGGACACCTACGAGCAGTACTTC
TRBV5-4	TRBD2	TRBJ2-3	once	CASSLVGGGPPDTQYF	TGTGCCAGCAGCTTGGTCGGGGGAGGGCCCCCAGATACGCAGTATTTT
TRBV6-5	-	TRBJ1-5	-	CASSSTGYSNQPQHF	TGTGCCAGCAGTTCCACAGGGTATAGCAATCAGCCCCAGCATTTT
TRBV5-1	-	TRBJ2-1	-	CASSLIGPSRNNEQFF	TGCGCCAGCAGCTTGATCGGGCCTAGCCGAAACAATGAGCAGTTCTTC
TRBV30	-	TRBJ2-7	-	CAWSVSWKPIEQYF	TGTGCCTGGAGTGTATCCTGGAAGCCCATCGAGCAGTACTTC
TRBV10-2	-	TRBJ2-1	-	CASSETGWMINEQFF	TGCGCCAGCAGTGAGACGGGATGGATGATCAATGAGCAGTTCTTC
TRBV4-1	-	TRBJ2-3	once	CASSQVLSGRITDTQYF	TGCGCCAGCAGCCAAGTACTATCCGGGAGAATCACAGATACGCAGTATTTT
TRBV5-1	TRBD1	TRBJ1-2	-	CASSLADRGYGYTF	TGCGCCAGCAGCTTGGCCGACAGGGGCTATGGCTACACCTTC
TRBV28	TRBD2	TRBJ2-1	-	CASRTSGSRNEQFF	TGTGCCAGCAGGACTAGCGGGAGTAGGAATGAGCAGTTCTTC
TRBV29-1	-	TRBJ1-1	few	CSVPGLEAFF	TGCAGCGTCCCGGGCCTTGAAGCTTTCTTT
TRBV5-6	TRBD2	TRBJ2-7	-	CASSLGGLAAYEQYF	TGTGCCAGCAGCTTGGGAGGACTAGCGGCCTACGAGCAGTACTTC
TRBV5-8	TRBD1	TRBJ1-2	-	CASSRGGTGVTYGYTF	TGTGCCAGCAGCCGGGGCGGGACAGGGGTCACCTATGGCTACACCTTC
TRBV29-1	-	TRBJ1-1	few	CSVLTGAEAFF	TGCAGCGTTTTGACCGGGGCTGAAGCTTTCTTT
TRBV7-3	TRBD1	TRBJ1-2	-	CASSLNPGQGPSDGYTF	TGTGCCAGCAGCCTCAACCCGGGACAGGGACCGTCCGATGGCTACACCTTC
TRBV19	-	TRBJ1-2	once	CASSPGHTRNGYTF	TGTGCCAGTAGTCCGGGACACACACGGAATGGCTACACCTTC
TRBV28	-	TRBJ2-3	-	CASSLFAGATDTQYF	TGTGCCAGCTCCCTATTTGCAGGAGCCACAGATACGCAGTATTTT
TRBV5-6	TRBD2	TRBJ2-1	-	CASSSQTSGYSYNEQFF	TGTGCCAGCAGCTCTCAGACTAGCGGTTACTCCTACAATGAGCAGTTCTTC
TRBV2	-	TRBJ1-1	few	CASAIRQDTEAFF	TGTGCCAGCGCGATAAGGCAGGACACTGAAGCTTTCTTT
TRBV28	-	TRBJ2-7	-	CASSSPGQRYYEQYF	TGTGCCAGCAGTTCCCCCGGACAGAGGTACTACGAGCAGTACTTC
TRBV2	-	TRBJ1-1	-	CASRGTSGTEAFF	TGTGCCAGCCGCGGGACCTCGGGGACTGAAGCTTTCTTT
TRBV7-2	TRBD1	TRBJ1-2	-	CASSLGTGIYGYTF	TGTGCCAGCAGCTTAGGGACAGGGATATATGGCTACACCTTC
TRBV19	-	TRBJ1-3	-	CASSTLSGAGNTIYF	TGTGCCAGTAGTACCCTTTCGGGAGCTGGAAACACCATATATTTT
TRBV6-6	-	TRBJ1-4	-	CASMRSTNEKLFF	TGTGCCAGCATGAGATCAACTAATGAAAAACTGTTTTTT
TRBV9	TRBD2	TRBJ2-6	once	CASSGVAAGAGGANVLTF	TGTGCCAGCAGCGGGGTAGCAGCGGGAGCGGGCGGGGCCAACGTCCTGACTTTC
TRBV7-9	TRBD2	TRBJ2-7	-	CASSTRLAPYEQYF	TGTGCCAGCAGCACCCGACTAGCGCCCTACGAGCAGTACTTC
TRBV14	TRBD2	TRBJ2-7	-	CASSPGSGTSYEQYF	TGTGCCAGCAGCCCCGGGAGCGGGACCTCCTACGAGCAGTACTTC
TRBV19	-	TRBJ2-7	-	CASRKDSGITYEQYF	TGTGCCAGTAGAAAGGACTCAGGGATTACCTACGAGCAGTACTTC
TRBV7-2	-	TRBJ1-1	-	CASSSHGFGTEAFF	TGTGCCAGCAGCTCCCACGGATTTGGGACTGAAGCTTTCTTT
TRBV7-8	-	TRBJ2-2	-	CASSLRSWDGELFF	TGTGCCAGCAGCTTAAGGTCCTGGGACGGGGAGCTGTTTTTT
TRBV4-2	-	TRBJ2-2	-	CASSQDYREPAGELFF	TGTGCCAGCAGCCAAGATTACCGGGAGCCGGCCGGGGAGCTGTTTTTT
TRBV27	-	TRBJ1-1	-	CASSSPPGNTEAFF	TGTGCCAGCAGTTCGCCCCCAGGGAACACTGAAGCTTTCTTT
TRBV7-2	-	TRBJ1-2	-	CASSPQGRGYGYTF	TGTGCCAGCAGCCCCCAGGGGAGGGGATATGGCTACACCTTC